This TCR beta chain comes out of a study of early T cells in non-severe SARS-CoV-2 infection. As for the study in general: Sequencing targeted bulk RNA from unsorted whole blood, leaving chains unpaired. Whole-study results and caveats: VDJdb matching skewed toward anti-spike CD8 responses, missing private and CD4 specificities.

In the library, individual cDNA molecules carried attached unique molecular identifiers. TCRdb re-analysed the 5' RACE reads in MiXCR, keeping a single row per CDR3 protein. The sample has around 60,000 distinct CDR3 sequences, about 19% seen once. A word on this clonotype: Antigen unknown.

The CDR3 is made up of 14 amino acids. V was shortened by 1 base and J by 2 bases, with 8 bases between the two germline ends. Germline V CDR1 and CDR2: MGHRA, YSYEKL. The clonotype was recovered from an adult who was a healthcare worker with PCR-confirmed SARS-CoV-2 infection or an uninfected control (not recorded which). The chain couples TRBV4-1 to TRBJ2-5; tentatively, D is TRBD1 (5 bases). The starting material was whole blood, obtained at baseline. The chain's CDR3 is CASSQAGAQETQYF. For the CDR3, the DNA is TGCGCCAGCAGCCAAGCTGGGGCTCAAGAGACCCAGTACTTC.